This record concerns one T cell receptor (beta chain) sequence. Its antigen remains unknown. CDR3 length equals 15 residues. The V and J ends lost 1 base and 5 bases, in that order; junction bases with no gene match: 5. Looked up from germline, CDR1 is SEHNR and CDR2 is FQNEAQ (reference sequence). The authors made TCR beta libraries by quantitative 5'-RACE with molecular barcodes. TCRdb fed the 5' RACE reads into MiXCR, producing one record per CDR3 protein. This sample has around 320,000 distinct CDR3 sequences, with less than 25% found just once. The source of the sample is a study of CD8 T cells in ankylosing spondylitis. Study-level results: In peripheral blood, disease-linked CD8+ clones occurred at relatively low frequencies.

Sequenced input: blood, either unsorted or a sorted T cell fraction (not recorded which). The chain combines TRBV7-9 with TRBJ2-1, with TRBD1 matching 7 bases. This receptor was obtained from a female donor with ankylosing spondylitis or in good health (not recorded which). For the CDR3, the DNA is TGTGCCAGCAGCTTAGTCCCGGGACAGCACAATGAGCAGTTCTTC. Translated, it gives CASSLVPGQHNEQFF.